This TCR beta chain was recovered during a study of T cells in Graves' hyperthyroidism and ophthalmopathy. Amplification of TCR beta CDR3 regions used RNA as the template. In the first-round RT-PCR of the TCR CDR3, the HTBI primer set was used. Using its own MiXCR run on the multiplex PCR reads, TCRdb lists one record per CDR3 protein. This sample has around 700,000 distinct CDR3 sequences, with 15% to 20% found just once. The V end lost 1 base, the J end lost 2 bases, and 12 bases lay between the germline ends. Germline V lookup: CDR1 DFQATT, CDR2 SNEGSKA (reference sequence). The CDR3 runs 14 residues. This clonotype was observed a handful of times. Blood was sampled at initial diagnosis of hyperthyroidism, prior to onset of any ophthalmopathy symptoms.

The origin of this receptor is a woman in her forties or fifties with Graves' hyperthyroidism that later progressed to Graves' ophthalmopathy. This chain uses TRBV20-1 with TRBJ2-7, with D possibly TRBD1 on 7 matching bases. Source material: blood. CDR3 amino acids: CSARGGTATYEQYF. CDR3 sequence (DNA): TGCAGTGCTAGAGGCGGGACAGCTACCTACGAGCAGTACTTC.